Listed below are T cell receptor beta chains from one sample, sequenced in a study of blood T cell repertoires in COVID-19. Assay: immunoSEQ multiplex PCR; the TCRdb copy retains only in-frame clones and omits some. The sample shows 110,000 or so clones, over 75% of them seen only once. Material for sequencing was peripheral blood. The receptors stem from a human donor in a cohort sampled during active COVID-19. The CDR3 runs from the conserved cysteine through the conserved F or W. The D gene is left open where the match is weak. Clone size is given for some rows only: seen once, a few or many times, or a class if the clone is expanded.

abundance: -; d_gene: TRBD1; j_gene: TRBJ1-2; v_gene: TRBV5-1; CDR3aa: CASSAGQGNYGYTF; CDR3nt: TGCGCCAGCAGCGCGGGACAGGGTAACTATGGCTACACCTTC
abundance: -; d_gene: TRBD2; j_gene: TRBJ2-5; v_gene: TRBV5-4; CDR3aa: CASSPESGRAETQYF; CDR3nt: TGTGCCAGCAGCCCGGAAAGCGGGAGGGCGGAGACCCAGTACTTC
abundance: -; d_gene: -; j_gene: TRBJ2-2; v_gene: TRBV11-2; CDR3aa: CASILGGGNTGELFF; CDR3nt: TGTGCCAGCATCCTTGGTGGCGGGAACACCGGGGAGCTGTTTTTT
abundance: once; d_gene: -; j_gene: TRBJ1-2; v_gene: TRBV3-1/TRBV3-2; CDR3aa: CASSRTGSVYGYTF; CDR3nt: TGTGCCAGCAGCCGAACCGGGTCAGTCTATGGCTACACCTTC
abundance: once; d_gene: -; j_gene: TRBJ1-5; v_gene: TRBV6-1; CDR3aa: CASSELRDSNQPQHF; CDR3nt: TGTGCCAGCAGTGAACTGAGAGATAGCAATCAGCCCCAGCATTTT
abundance: few; d_gene: TRBD1; j_gene: TRBJ2-3; v_gene: TRBV27; CDR3aa: CASRRTGADTQYF; CDR3nt: TGTGCCAGCAGGCGGACAGGGGCAGATACGCAGTATTTT
abundance: -; d_gene: TRBD1; j_gene: TRBJ2-5; v_gene: TRBV28; CDR3aa: CASSLWDRGQETQYF; CDR3nt: TGTGCCAGCAGTTTGTGGGACAGGGGCCAAGAGACCCAGTACTTC
abundance: -; d_gene: -; j_gene: TRBJ1-4; v_gene: TRBV25-1; CDR3aa: CASSGRGPESTTNEKLFF; CDR3nt: TGTGCCAGCAGTGGCAGGGGACCCGAATCGACAACTAATGAAAAACTGTTTTTT
abundance: -; d_gene: -; j_gene: TRBJ1-5; v_gene: TRBV5-1; CDR3aa: CASSLTGSRRQPQHF; CDR3nt: TGCGCCAGCAGCTTAACGGGATCTCGGCGGCAGCCCCAGCATTTT
abundance: -; d_gene: TRBD1; j_gene: TRBJ1-2; v_gene: TRBV6-5; CDR3aa: CASTGTGDGYGYTF; CDR3nt: TGTGCCAGCACTGGGACAGGGGATGGCTATGGCTACACCTTC
abundance: -; d_gene: TRBD1; j_gene: TRBJ1-1; v_gene: TRBV7-9; CDR3aa: CASSQAGGRMNTEAFF; CDR3nt: TGTGCCAGCAGCCAAGCAGGGGGCAGGATGAACACTGAAGCTTTCTTT
abundance: -; d_gene: -; j_gene: TRBJ1-5; v_gene: TRBV5-6; CDR3aa: CASSLGSGANQPQHF; CDR3nt: TGTGCCAGCAGCTTGGGTTCAGGGGCCAATCAGCCCCAGCATTTT
abundance: -; d_gene: TRBD2; j_gene: TRBJ2-3; v_gene: TRBV6-6; CDR3aa: CASIPGGGTQYF; CDR3nt: TGTGCCAGCATTCCGGGGGGGGGTACGCAGTATTTT
abundance: -; d_gene: TRBD1; j_gene: TRBJ1-1; v_gene: TRBV30; CDR3aa: CAWVSTGENTEAFF; CDR3nt: TGTGCCTGGGTATCGACAGGGGAGAACACTGAAGCTTTCTTT
abundance: -; d_gene: -; j_gene: TRBJ2-7; v_gene: TRBV12-3/TRBV12-4; CDR3aa: CASSKLYEQYF; CDR3nt: TGTGCCAGCAGTAAGCTATACGAGCAGTACTTC
abundance: -; d_gene: -; j_gene: TRBJ1-4; v_gene: TRBV27; CDR3aa: CASSLGGGNEKLFF; CDR3nt: TGTGCCAGCAGTTTGGGAGGCGGAAATGAAAAACTGTTTTTT
abundance: -; d_gene: TRBD1; j_gene: TRBJ1-2; v_gene: TRBV5-1; CDR3aa: CASSPTGGADYGYTF; CDR3nt: TGCGCCAGCAGTCCTACAGGGGGCGCGGACTATGGCTACACCTTC
abundance: -; d_gene: -; j_gene: TRBJ2-5; v_gene: TRBV7-2; CDR3aa: CASSLPAAGETQYF; CDR3nt: TGTGCCAGCAGCTTGCCGGCCGCAGGGGAGACCCAGTACTTC
abundance: -; d_gene: TRBD1; j_gene: TRBJ2-7; v_gene: TRBV5-6; CDR3aa: CASSSTGEAYEQYF; CDR3nt: TGTGCCAGCAGCTCGACAGGGGAAGCCTACGAGCAGTACTTC
abundance: -; d_gene: -; j_gene: TRBJ1-1; v_gene: TRBV11-2; CDR3aa: CASSLSLANTEAFF; CDR3nt: TGTGCCAGCAGCTTATCCCTGGCGAACACTGAAGCTTTCTTT
abundance: -; d_gene: -; j_gene: TRBJ1-5; v_gene: TRBV5-1; CDR3aa: CASSLLDTRSNQPQHF; CDR3nt: TGCGCCAGCAGCTTGCTGGACACGAGGAGCAATCAGCCCCAGCATTTT
abundance: -; d_gene: -; j_gene: TRBJ1-1; v_gene: TRBV9; CDR3aa: CASSVGYTNTEAFF; CDR3nt: TGTGCCAGCAGCGTAGGTTACACGAACACTGAAGCTTTCTTT
abundance: -; d_gene: TRBD2; j_gene: TRBJ2-2; v_gene: TRBV5-1; CDR3aa: CASGGGTDYNTGELFF; CDR3nt: TGCGCCAGCGGCGGGGGGACTGACTATAACACCGGGGAGCTGTTTTTT
abundance: -; d_gene: TRBD2; j_gene: TRBJ2-5; v_gene: TRBV7-3; CDR3aa: CASSSSTSQTQYF; CDR3nt: TGTGCCAGCAGCTCCTCGACTAGCCAGACCCAGTACTTC
abundance: -; d_gene: -; j_gene: TRBJ1-5; v_gene: TRBV19; CDR3aa: CASSLTAQNQPQHF; CDR3nt: TGTGCCAGTAGCTTGACAGCGCAAAATCAGCCCCAGCATTTT
abundance: -; d_gene: TRBD1; j_gene: TRBJ2-3; v_gene: TRBV5-1; CDR3aa: CASSVDRGSSTDTQYF; CDR3nt: TGCGCCAGCAGCGTAGACAGGGGGTCTAGCACAGATACGCAGTATTTT
abundance: -; d_gene: TRBD1; j_gene: TRBJ1-1; v_gene: TRBV6-2/TRBV6-3; CDR3aa: CASSPRDRGAHTEAFF; CDR3nt: TGTGCCAGCAGCCCTCGGGACAGGGGCGCCCACACTGAAGCTTTCTTT
abundance: -; d_gene: TRBD1; j_gene: TRBJ2-7; v_gene: TRBV6-6; CDR3aa: CASSSDRANEQYF; CDR3nt: TGTGCCAGCAGTTCCGACAGGGCCAACGAGCAGTACTTC
abundance: few; d_gene: -; j_gene: TRBJ2-7; v_gene: TRBV9; CDR3aa: CASSVESGSYEQYF; CDR3nt: TGTGCCAGCAGCGTTGAAAGCGGCTCCTACGAGCAGTACTTC
abundance: -; d_gene: TRBD2; j_gene: TRBJ2-1; v_gene: TRBV4-2; CDR3aa: CASSQDRIAGVEQFF; CDR3nt: TGTGCCAGCAGCCAAGATCGTATAGCGGGAGTTGAGCAGTTCTTC
abundance: -; d_gene: -; j_gene: TRBJ2-1; v_gene: TRBV19; CDR3aa: CASNSVSYNEQFF; CDR3nt: TGTGCCAGTAACAGTGTCTCCTACAATGAGCAGTTCTTC
abundance: -; d_gene: TRBD1; j_gene: TRBJ1-2; v_gene: TRBV7-8; CDR3aa: CASSRQTGLDYGYTF; CDR3nt: TGTGCCAGCAGTCGCCAGACAGGGCTCGACTATGGCTACACCTTC
abundance: once; d_gene: TRBD2; j_gene: TRBJ2-2; v_gene: TRBV6-2/TRBV6-3; CDR3aa: CASSQAGVANTGELFF; CDR3nt: TGTGCCAGCAGTCAGGCGGGGGTTGCGAACACCGGGGAGCTGTTTTTT
abundance: -; d_gene: TRBD2; j_gene: TRBJ2-7; v_gene: TRBV10-1; CDR3aa: CASSGASGDQYF; CDR3nt: TGCGCCAGCAGTGGCGCTAGCGGGGATCAGTACTTC
abundance: few; d_gene: TRBD2; j_gene: TRBJ2-2; v_gene: TRBV19; CDR3aa: CASSRASGSPGELFF; CDR3nt: TGTGCCAGTAGTAGGGCTAGCGGGAGCCCCGGGGAGCTGTTTTTT
abundance: many; d_gene: TRBD2; j_gene: TRBJ2-5; v_gene: TRBV25-1; CDR3aa: CASSEPTSGLETQYF; CDR3nt: TGTGCCAGCAGTGAACCTACTAGCGGTCTAGAGACCCAGTACTTC
abundance: -; d_gene: -; j_gene: TRBJ2-5; v_gene: TRBV13; CDR3aa: CASSVAAGWETQYF; CDR3nt: TGTGCCAGCAGCGTAGCGGCGGGGTGGGAGACCCAGTACTTC
abundance: -; d_gene: TRBD1; j_gene: TRBJ1-1; v_gene: TRBV10-3; CDR3aa: CAISGGQLNTEAFF; CDR3nt: TGTGCCATCAGTGGGGGACAGCTGAACACTGAAGCTTTCTTT
abundance: -; d_gene: TRBD2; j_gene: TRBJ2-3; v_gene: TRBV9; CDR3aa: CASSVGLAGARDTQYF; CDR3nt: TGTGCCAGCAGCGTAGGACTAGCGGGAGCTCGGGATACGCAGTATTTT
abundance: few; d_gene: TRBD1; j_gene: TRBJ2-7; v_gene: TRBV25-1; CDR3aa: CASRETGSHEQYF; CDR3nt: TGTGCCAGCAGAGAGACAGGGAGCCACGAGCAGTACTTC
abundance: -; d_gene: TRBD1; j_gene: TRBJ1-2; v_gene: TRBV6-6; CDR3aa: CASSYSDRVNGYTF; CDR3nt: TGTGCCAGCAGTTACTCCGACAGGGTAAATGGCTACACCTTC
abundance: -; d_gene: -; j_gene: TRBJ2-7; v_gene: TRBV12-2; CDR3aa: CASPLKGLVHEQYF; CDR3nt: TGTGCAAGTCCCCTTAAGGGGTTGGTCCACGAGCAGTACTTC
abundance: -; d_gene: -; j_gene: TRBJ2-7; v_gene: TRBV18; CDR3aa: CASSPVEGGEQYF; CDR3nt: TGTGCCAGCTCACCAGTGGAGGGTGGGGAGCAGTACTTC
abundance: -; d_gene: TRBD1; j_gene: TRBJ2-1; v_gene: TRBV9; CDR3aa: CASSVGLGQGFDEQFF; CDR3nt: TGTGCCAGCAGCGTAGGGCTGGGACAGGGTTTCGATGAGCAGTTCTTC
abundance: -; d_gene: TRBD2; j_gene: TRBJ2-3; v_gene: TRBV5-4; CDR3aa: CASSLGLAGGPADTQYF; CDR3nt: TGTGCCAGCAGCTTGGGGCTAGCGGGGGGGCCCGCAGATACGCAGTATTTT
abundance: -; d_gene: -; j_gene: TRBJ2-3; v_gene: TRBV4-2; CDR3aa: CASSQGASTDTQYF; CDR3nt: TGTGCCAGCAGCCAAGGGGCTAGCACAGATACGCAGTATTTT
abundance: -; d_gene: -; j_gene: TRBJ1-3; v_gene: TRBV29-1; CDR3aa: CSIRRSGGNTIYF; CDR3nt: TGCAGCATTAGGAGGTCGGGGGGAAACACCATATATTTT
abundance: -; d_gene: -; j_gene: TRBJ1-2; v_gene: TRBV4-1; CDR3aa: CASSQVTSRGGYTF; CDR3nt: TGCGCCAGCAGCCAGGTCACCTCACGAGGTGGCTACACCTTC
abundance: -; d_gene: -; j_gene: TRBJ2-1; v_gene: TRBV13; CDR3aa: CASSRQGYNEQFF; CDR3nt: TGTGCCAGCAGCCGCCAGGGATACAATGAGCAGTTCTTC
abundance: -; d_gene: -; j_gene: TRBJ2-3; v_gene: TRBV7-9; CDR3aa: CASSASQVQYF; CDR3nt: TGTGCCAGCAGCGCCTCCCAGGTGCAGTATTTT
abundance: -; d_gene: -; j_gene: TRBJ2-7; v_gene: TRBV30; CDR3aa: CAWRRQEITYEQYF; CDR3nt: TGTGCCTGGAGACGACAGGAAATAACCTACGAGCAGTACTTC
abundance: -; d_gene: TRBD1; j_gene: TRBJ1-1; v_gene: TRBV18; CDR3aa: CASSPYVTGGIWTEAFF; CDR3nt: TGTGCCAGCTCACCATATGTGACAGGGGGCATTTGGACTGAAGCTTTCTTT
abundance: -; d_gene: -; j_gene: TRBJ2-7; v_gene: TRBV19; CDR3aa: CASSLQGEFNEQYF; CDR3nt: TGTGCCAGTAGTCTTCAAGGGGAATTCAACGAGCAGTACTTC
abundance: -; d_gene: TRBD1; j_gene: TRBJ2-5; v_gene: TRBV5-1; CDR3aa: CASSLAQGAEETQYF; CDR3nt: TGCGCCAGCAGCTTGGCCCAGGGGGCGGAAGAGACCCAGTACTTC
abundance: -; d_gene: -; j_gene: TRBJ2-1; v_gene: TRBV6-2/TRBV6-3; CDR3aa: CASSYPSSYNEQFF; CDR3nt: TGTGCCAGCAGTTACCCCAGCTCCTACAATGAGCAGTTCTTC